This TCR beta chain was sequenced during a study of beta chain features in type 1 diabetes. Study outcomes and limitations: Patients with type 1 diabetes carried fewer insertions and had more deletions at their VDJ junctions. Significant though moderate, a shortening of TCRB CDR3s appeared in all four CD4+ subsets of Type 1 diabetes patients. A closer apparent resemblance between naive, central memory and Treg TCRB repertoires was seen in patients than in healthy donors.

The V end lost 5 bases, the J end lost 6 bases, and 16 bases lay between the germline ends. The CDR3 spans 14 residues. The germline CDR1 and CDR2 sequences are SGHTA and FQGNSA. Points on this clone: Its antigen remains unknown.

Expressed TCRB transcripts got sequenced, as all isolated RNA was reverse transcribed. Regulatory, naive and central memory T cell samples averaged approximately 3.8 million reads. Profiled with immunoSEQ multiplex PCR; TCRdb holds only in-frame clones, not every one. Seen here are hundreds of thousands of clones, around 15% observed once, and the top ten hold approximately 0.042%. The chain employs TRBV7-2 and TRBJ1-2; D remains ambiguous. This TCR was recovered from a man aged 18 to 30 with type 1 diabetes. The sequenced sample consisted of naive CD4+ T cells from blood. As DNA, the CDR3 is TGTGCCAGCAGCCTCCCACCGTGGGGAGATGGCTACACCTTC. It is translated as CASSLPPWGDGYTF. Based on the CDR3 plus reference TRBV7-2 and TRBJ1-2, the full variable domain is GAGVSQSPSNKVTEKGKDVELRCDPISGHTALYWYRQSLGQGLEFLIYFQGNSAPDKSGLPSDRFSAERTGGSVSTLTIQRTQQEDSAVYLCASSLPPWGDGYTFGSGTRLTVV.